This T cell receptor beta chain originates from a study of blood T cell repertoires in COVID-19. Study-level information: From the United States, Italy and Spain came samples of acute and convalescent COVID-19. T cells, B-cell-depleted T cells, or PBMCs supplied cDNA or gDNA.

In the study's own analysis: Counts of nucleated cells, estimated from reference gene primer amplification, were obtained. Repertoires were generated with immunoSEQ multiplex PCR, while TCRdb's copy carries only in-frame clones and drops some. V and J calls and clone size come straight from that table; D and trimming were deduced from the DNA. The data hold approximately 170,000 clones, with about 86% observed a single time. This CDR3 comprises 17 residues. V was clipped by 6 bases and J by 3 bases, with 23 bases between them. Per germline, CDR1 SGHAT and CDR2 FQNNGV. This sequence was found in a man between 18 and 35 years old with active or convalescent COVID-19. Source material: peripheral blood. The chain uses TRBV11-2 and TRBJ1-1; TRBD1 might be the D (5 bases). The CDR3: CASRSYRDSLGYTEAFF. CDR3 DNA sequence: TGTGCCAGCAGATCCTACCGGGACTCCTTAGGGTACACTGAAGCTTTCTTT.